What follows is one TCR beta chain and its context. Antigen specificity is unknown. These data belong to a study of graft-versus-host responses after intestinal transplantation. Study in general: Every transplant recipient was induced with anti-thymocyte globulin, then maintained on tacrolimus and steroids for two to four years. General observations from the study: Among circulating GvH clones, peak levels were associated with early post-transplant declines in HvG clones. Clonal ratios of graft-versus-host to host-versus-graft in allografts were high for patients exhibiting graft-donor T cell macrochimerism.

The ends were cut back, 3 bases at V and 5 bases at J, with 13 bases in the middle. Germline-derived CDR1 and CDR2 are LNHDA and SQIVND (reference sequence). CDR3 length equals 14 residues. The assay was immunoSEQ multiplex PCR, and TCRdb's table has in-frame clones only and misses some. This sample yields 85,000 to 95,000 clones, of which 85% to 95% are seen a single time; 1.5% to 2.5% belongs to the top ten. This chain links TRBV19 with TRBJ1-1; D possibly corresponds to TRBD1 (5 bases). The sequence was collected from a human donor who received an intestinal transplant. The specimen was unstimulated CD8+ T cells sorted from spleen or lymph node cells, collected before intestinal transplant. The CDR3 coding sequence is TGTGCCAGTAGTATGGGGGGTTGGGCGACTGAAGCTTTCTTT. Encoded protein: CASSMGGWATEAFF.